Each of the 15 T cell receptor beta chains below was sequenced from the same sample in a study of control samples from healthy donors and cancer patients. The repertoire was sequenced with immunoSEQ multiplex PCR; TCRdb's copy has only in-frame clones and lacks some. The sample holds fewer than 90,000 clones; more than 70% are singletons and the top ten take roughly 20%. Sequenced material: blood. These receptors were taken from a middle-aged man in good health.

This chain uses TRBV18 with TRBJ1-5; 9 bases match TRBD1. The length of the CDR3 is 15 residues. Germline CDR1 is KGHSH and CDR2 is LQKENI. Germline trimming cut 6 bases from V and 2 bases from J; bases unmatched to any gene: 5. The CDR3 loop is CASSPTGGGNQPQHF. The CDR3 coding sequence is TGTGCCAGCTCGCCTACAGGGGGCGGCAATCAGCCCCAGCATTTT.

The chain joins TRBV24-1 to TRBJ1-1; D call uncertain. The germline V gene has CDR1 KGHDR and CDR2 SFDVKD. This CDR3 has 15 residues. V shed 9 bases and J shed 4 bases, with 20 bases lying between them. CDR3 nucleotides: TGTGCCACCCGCAAAGGGTCCCCCGAGACCACTGAAGCTTTCTTT. This encodes CATRKGSPETTEAFF.

The count of this clone is one. The J gene is TRBJ1-1, the V gene TRBV12-5, with TRBD1 as a possible D gene (6 bases). The germline V gene encodes CDR1 LGHNT and CDR2 FRNRAP. This CDR3 region has 12 residues. V shed 11 bases and J shed 6 bases, with 16 bases lying between them. CDR3 loop: CASTLGTPEAFF. In DNA, the CDR3 is TGTGCTTCTACCCTGGGGACACCTGAAGCTTTCTTT. Combining the CDR3 with reference TRBV12-5 and TRBJ1-1 gives the whole variable domain DARVTQTPRHKVTEMGQEVTMRCQPILGHNTVFWYRQTMMQGLELLAYFRNRAPLDDSGMPKDRFSAEMPDATLATLKIQPSEPRDSAVYFCASTLGTPEAFFGQGTRLTVV.

The V and J genes are TRBV11-1 and TRBJ2-2; D is unclear. The V and J ends lost 5 bases and 9 bases respectively, with 16 bases between them. Germline CDR1 SGHAT, CDR2 FQDESV (reference sequence). The CDR3 covers 14 residues. As DNA, the CDR3 is TGTGCCAGCAGCACACGCACCAGAGCCCGGGAGCTGTTTTTT. It codes for CASSTRTRARELFF. The whole variable domain, remainder taken from reference TRBV11-1 and TRBJ2-2, is EAEVAQSPRYKITEKSQAVAFWCDPISGHATLYWYRQILGQGPELLVQFQDESVVDDSQLPKDRFSAERLKGVDSTLKIQPAELGDSAMYLCASSTRTRARELFFGEGSRLTVL.

The table lists this clone with a few counts. J is TRBJ1-6 and V is TRBV19, with TRBD1 identical over 7 bases. Germline values: CDR1 LNHDA, CDR2 SQIVND (reference sequence). The CDR3 runs to 14 residues. V lost 9 bases, J lost 6 bases, and 8 bases stayed unmatched. CDR3 in DNA: TGTGCCAGCAAAGACAGGGTGCCTAATTCACCCCTCCACTTT. Its protein product is CASKDRVPNSPLHF.

The chain couples TRBV5-1 to TRBJ2-2, with D possibly being TRBD1 (6 bases). The CDR3 is 15 amino acids. Trimming stripped 0 bases from V and 3 bases from J, with 9 bases between. CDR1 is SGHRS, CDR2 YFSETQ, per germline. DNA for the CDR3: TGCGCCAGCAGCTTGGAGCCAGGGGACACCGGGGAGCTGTTTTTT. Protein: CASSLEPGDTGELFF.

The chain joins TRBV10-3 to TRBJ2-1; D ambiguous. Germline V gene data show CDR1 as ENHRY and CDR2 as SYGVKD. V was trimmed by 3 bases and J by 3 bases, leaving 0 bases between them. The CDR3 has 11 residues. CDR3 in amino acids: CAISDYNEQFF. CDR3 coding DNA: TGTGCCATCAGTGACTACAATGAGCAGTTCTTC.

This clone was observed a handful of times. The V call is TRBV11-2, the J call TRBJ2-1; either TRBD1 or TRBD2 may fit D (6 bases each). From germline, CDR1 is SGHAT and CDR2 FQNNGV. The CDR3 has 11 amino acids. The V and J ends lost 6 bases and 10 bases respectively, with 10 bases between them. The CDR3 DNA follows: TGTGCCAGCAGAGGGGGGTACGAGCAGTTCTTC. Amino acids: CASRGGYEQFF.

The chain employs TRBV18 and TRBJ2-7, with D tentatively TRBD1 or TRBD2 (5 bases each). V lost 3 bases to trimming and J lost 2 bases, with 14 bases between them. CDR3 size: 15 residues. From germline, CDR1 is KGHSH and CDR2 LQKENI. This CDR3 reads CASSPSRDGTYEQYV. DNA for the CDR3: TGTGCCAGCTCACCCTCCCGGGACGGTACCTACGAGCAGTACGTC.

The DNA for the CDR3 is TGTGCCACCAGCAGAACACAGGTTTCCACCGGGGAGCTGTTTTTT. Translation: CATSRTQVSTGELFF. The chain combines TRBV15 with TRBJ2-2; TRBD1 is a possible D gene (5 bases). Trimming shortened V by 2 bases and J by 4 bases, and 11 bases separated the two germline ends. The CDR3 has 15 residues. Germline V gives CDR1 LNHNV, CDR2 YYDKDF (reference sequence).

The genes are TRBV24-1 and TRBJ2-2, with a possible D match to TRBD1 (6 bases). Trimming stripped 8 bases from V and 6 bases from J, with 9 bases between. The CDR3 runs to 12 residues. Germline-derived CDR1 and CDR2 are KGHDR and SFDVKD. The CDR3 protein is CATTGVAGELFF. The CDR3 DNA sequence: TGTGCCACCACAGGGGTGGCCGGGGAGCTGTTTTTT.

This chain joins TRBV10-3 and TRBJ1-2; D might be TRBD1 (6 bases). Trimming removed 0 bases from V and 4 bases from J, with 12 bases in between. The CDR3 length is 15 residues. The V gene's germline CDR1 is ENHRY and CDR2 SYGVKD. CDR3 amino acids: CAISESLGGVYGYTF. In DNA form, the CDR3 reads TGTGCCATCAGTGAGTCATTAGGGGGAGTCTATGGCTACACCTTC.

The chain is built from TRBV28 and TRBJ1-2; no clear D gene. Trimming pared 6 bases from V and 2 bases from J, leaving 10 bases between. Germline V CDR1 and CDR2: MDHEN, SYDVKM. This CDR3 spans 13 amino acids. The CDR3 DNA reads TGTGCCAGCAGCCCCGGACGGAACTATGGCTACACCTTC. It specifies CASSPGRNYGYTF.

The chain has TRBV6-2 or TRBV6-3 and TRBJ1-5; no reliable D call. V dropped 5 bases and J dropped 0 bases, with 14 bases sitting between them. The CDR3 covers 16 residues. Germline assignment: CDR1 MNHEY and CDR2 SVGEGT. The CDR3: CASSNTRRYSNQPQHF. CDR3 DNA: TGTGCCAGCAGTAATACGCGGAGATATAGCAATCAGCCCCAGCATTTT.

This clone appeared once. The chain employs TRBV5-6 and TRBJ2-7; maybe TRBD1 (5 bases). The CDR3 consists of 14 residues. Between the trimmed V and J ends, which lost 4 bases and 6 bases, there was a span of 17 bases. Germline-derived CDR1 and CDR2 are SGHDT and YYEEEE. The DNA for the CDR3 is TGTGCCAGCAGCCGAGTACAGGCAGACCTCGAGCAGTACGTC. Protein: CASSRVQADLEQYV.